This T cell receptor beta chain was identified in a study of tumor-infiltrating lymphocytes in localized non-small cell lung cancer. Study details: Patients included smokers and never-smokers with various histologies, some sampled after neoadjuvant chemotherapy. General study findings and limits: Tumor T-cell fraction was not associated with recurrence-free survival.

V lost 0 bases, J lost 11 bases, and 17 bases stayed unmatched. The CDR3 is 18 residues long. This clone came up a few times. No antigen is known for it. Produced via immunoSEQ multiplex PCR; TCRdb's table is partial and in-frame only. Here the sample spans about 14,000 clones, 81% being singletons. This clonotype was sampled from a human donor with non-small cell lung cancer. The J gene is TRBJ1-4, the V gene TRBV6-7, with 8 bases matching TRBD1. TRBV6-7 is flagged as an ORF with uncertain function. Sample: lung tumor tissue. The CDR3 region has the DNA TGTGCCAGCAGTTACTCGCCTACCACAAGGGACAGGTGGGACAAACTGTTTTTT. It yields the protein CASSYSPTTRDRWDKLFF.